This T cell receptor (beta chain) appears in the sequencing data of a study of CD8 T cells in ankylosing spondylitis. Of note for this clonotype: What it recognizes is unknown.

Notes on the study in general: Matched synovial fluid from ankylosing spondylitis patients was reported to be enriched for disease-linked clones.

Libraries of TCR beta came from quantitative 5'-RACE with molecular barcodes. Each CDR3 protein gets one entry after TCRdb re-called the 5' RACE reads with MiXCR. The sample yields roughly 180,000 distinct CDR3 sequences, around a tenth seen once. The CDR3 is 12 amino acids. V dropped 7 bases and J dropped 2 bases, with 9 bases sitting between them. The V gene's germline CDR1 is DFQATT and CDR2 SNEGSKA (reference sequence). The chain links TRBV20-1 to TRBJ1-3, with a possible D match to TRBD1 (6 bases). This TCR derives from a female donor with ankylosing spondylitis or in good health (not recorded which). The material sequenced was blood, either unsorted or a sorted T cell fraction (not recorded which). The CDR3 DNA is TGCAGTGGGACAGCCGCTGGAAACACCATATATTTT. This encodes CSGTAAGNTIYF.